The T cell receptor (beta chain) described here comes from a study of cytomegalovirus exposure and HLA in healthy donors. Findings and limits, study-wide: Analyzed later, association rates of TCRs varied across HLA loci, with DRB1 most and HLA-C fewest. Indistinguishability led to the exclusion of some V segments, TRBV6-2 and TRBV6-3 included. Presence/absence comparisons presumed near-even sequencing depth among donors.

It was with 60 Vbeta and 13 Jbeta primers that the PCR ran. The repertoire was sequenced with immunoSEQ multiplex PCR; TCRdb's copy has only in-frame clones and lacks some. The sample carries approximately 180,000 clones, 77% recorded once. This clone showed up just once. The target antigen is unknown. Germline CDR1 and CDR2: SGDLS and YYNGEE. V was pared by 4 bases and J by 7 bases, with 9 bases of the junction left unmatched. The CDR3 is 16 amino acids. Though nominally healthy at sampling, donors likely had unrecorded immune exposures. The rearrangement joins TRBV9 to TRBJ2-2, with TRBD2 matching 11 bases. The specimen sequenced was PBMCs. This TCR was sampled from a woman aged 25 to 45 in good health and CMV-seropositive. The CDR3 loop is CASSPSGLAGGGELFF. In nucleotides, the CDR3 is TGTGCCAGCAGCCCTTCCGGGCTAGCGGGGGGCGGGGAGCTGTTTTTT.